This T cell receptor (beta chain) was found in a study of T cells after yellow fever vaccination (dated by TCRdb to the late 2010s). About the study as a whole: The SMART-Seq v4 Ultra Low Input RNA kit was used to prepare libraries from fractions with low cell numbers. To follow T-cell clones before and after both primary and booster YFV17D yellow fever vaccination, bulk TCR alpha and beta repertoires underwent longitudinal sequencing. The cohort comprised two healthy male donors, one aged 18 to 30 and one aged 30 to 40 years. Blood was drawn at multiple timepoints before and after primary and secondary immunization, with bulk PBMC replicates and cell subsets isolated.

The investigation overall reported the following: A small share of clonotypes was detected in both CD4 and CD8 compartments, with the overlap likely arising from convergent recombination. The secondary T-cell response was found to be weaker but faster than the primary response, with a peak reached on day 5 rather than on day 15. Most clones expanded after primary vaccination were re-detected after the booster (almost 98% of CD4 and about nine tenths of CD8), suggesting broad memory maintenance. FACS-sorted repertoires could contain abundant contaminating clonotypes from the bulk population, so computational filtering was required. Only a couple of donors were included in the study, so the extent to which the findings can be generalized is limited.

TCR cDNA was made using 5'RACE template switching, a step that added a universal primer site and unique molecular identifiers. cDNA synthesis was primed from both the TCR alpha and TCR beta constant segments. Library amplification used two PCR steps, and the second PCR step added sample barcodes and sequencing adapters. Sequencing of libraries was performed on Illumina HiSeq 2500 (2x100 bp) or NovaSeq (2x150 bp). Processing in the source paper ran as follows. MIGEC handled demultiplexing of reads and collapsing into UMI consensus sequences, while MiXCR performed V(D)J alignment. Using edgeR on replicate PBMC samples, clonotypes were called vaccine-responding if FDR was below 0.01 and the log2 fold change was above 5 up to day 15. CD4 or CD8 identity was assigned to each bulk clonotype according to whether the clonotype was present at higher abundance in the sequenced CD4 repertoire or the sequenced CD8 repertoire. Through fastp at Q25 and MiXCR, TCRdb rebuilt clones from the public reads, retaining in-frame beta chains. Identical CDR3 protein sequences are pooled into one entry, listed with their most common genes and DNA. The V and J calls here are based on TCRdb, not the publication. The sample table holds 510,000 or so distinct CDR3 sequences, of which about 19% were seen once. The ten largest clonotypes hold 14% of the sample.

As concerns this clonotype: Its antigen is unknown. Base quality data are lacking; no much larger clone is found one base away.

The sample's treatment or condition label, in plain terms: live attenuated yellow fever vaccine strain. Two biological replicates of bulk PBMCs were collected at each blood-draw timepoint. PBMCs were isolated from peripheral blood using a standard Ficoll-Paque protocol. RNA was extracted with TriZol from bulk PBMCs, CD4 and CD8 fractions, and dextramer-positive and dextramer-negative fractions. Sequencing used PBMCs, obtained 15 days after the yellow fever booster vaccination. This clonotype was obtained from a man younger than 45 who received the YFV17D yellow fever vaccine.

The CDR3 corresponds to CASSSYGETQYF. The base sequence is TGTGCCAGCAGTTCCTATGGAGAGACCCAGTACTTC. This sequence uses TRBV27 and TRBJ2-5; no D gene is confidently identified. The CDR3 has 12 amino acids, counting the end cysteine and phenylalanine. The sequence is cut down to CDR3 DNA, 36 bases in frame from base 1. Trimming removed 4 bases from V and 4 bases from J, leaving 7 bases between the germline ends. For CDR1 and CDR2, the germline V gene (reference sequence) lists MNHEY and SMNVEV.